Sequencing of this T cell receptor beta chain was carried out in a study of immune evolution from preneoplasia to lung adenocarcinoma. General study results and limits: Clonality was highest in normal lung, lower in later-stage lesions apparently.

Two lung cancer pathologists independently confirmed each histologic diagnosis. About this clone itself: The target antigen is unknown.

Germline trimming cut 0 bases from V and 6 bases from J; bases unmatched to any gene: 2. CDR3 length: 14 amino acids. Germline loops: CDR1 SGHDN, CDR2 FVKESK. The table came from immunoSEQ multiplex PCR; TCRdb's copy has only in-frame clones and leaves some out. The sample comprises about 9,100 clones, roughly four fifths of which are singletons, and approximately 3% rests with the top ten. The chain uses TRBV14 and TRBJ2-3, with 8 bases that match TRBD2. The sequencing input was FFPE lung adenocarcinoma in situ tissue. The source is a person aged 65-85 years with lung adenocarcinoma. The CDR3 DNA sequence: TGTGCCAGCAGCCAAGATTGGACTAGCGATACGCAGTATTTT. Amino acid sequence: CASSQDWTSDTQYF.